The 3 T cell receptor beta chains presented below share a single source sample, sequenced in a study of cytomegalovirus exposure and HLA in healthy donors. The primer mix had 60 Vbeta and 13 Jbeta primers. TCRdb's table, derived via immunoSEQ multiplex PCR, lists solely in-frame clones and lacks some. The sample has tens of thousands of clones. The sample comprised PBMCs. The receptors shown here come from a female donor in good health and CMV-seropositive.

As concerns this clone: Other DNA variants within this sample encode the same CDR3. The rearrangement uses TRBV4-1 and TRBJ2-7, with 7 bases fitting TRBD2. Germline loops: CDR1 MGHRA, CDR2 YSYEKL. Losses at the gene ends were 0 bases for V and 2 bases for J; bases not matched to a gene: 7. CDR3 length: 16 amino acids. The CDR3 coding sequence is TGCGCCAGCAGCCAAGATCCCTCGCGGGAGACCTACGAGCAGTACTTC. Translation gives CASSQDPSRETYEQYF.

CDR3 in amino acids: CSVVRDRDSYEQYF. In nucleotides, the CDR3 is TGCAGCGTTGTCCGGGACAGGGACTCCTACGAGCAGTACTTC. The chain is built from TRBV29-1 and TRBJ2-7; 9 nucleotides line up with TRBD1. Losses at the gene ends were 4 bases for V and 0 bases for J; bases not matched to a gene: 4. Per the germline V gene, CDR1 is SQVTM and CDR2 is ANQGSEA. The CDR3 consists of 14 residues.

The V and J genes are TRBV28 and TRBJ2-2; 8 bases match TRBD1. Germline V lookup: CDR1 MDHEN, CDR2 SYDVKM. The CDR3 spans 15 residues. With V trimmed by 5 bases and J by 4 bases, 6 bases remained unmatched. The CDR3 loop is CASSRQGRGTGELFF. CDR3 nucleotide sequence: TGTGCCAGCAGTCGACAGGGGAGAGGCACCGGGGAGCTGTTTTTT.